A single sample is the source of the 24 T cell receptor beta chains below, sequenced in a study of T cells after yellow fever vaccination. TCRdb called the 5' RACE reads again in MiXCR, with one record for every CDR3 protein. The repertoire includes approximately 300,000 distinct CDR3 sequences, about 10% of them detected once, and 3% to 3.5% sits in the top ten. The sequences come from CD4+ T cells sorted from PBMCs, collected 45 days after the yellow fever booster vaccination. These receptors were taken from a man younger than 30 who received the YFV17D yellow fever vaccine.

This clonotype was detected a few times. This rearrangement joins TRBV9 to TRBJ1-2; weak D call: TRBD1 (5 bases). V lost 4 bases and J 4 bases, leaving 17 bases between the germline ends. In germline, CDR1 is SGDLS, CDR2 YYNGEE. The CDR3 runs 15 residues. CDR3 amino acids: CASSSSWGRIYGYTF. CDR3 sequence (DNA): TGTGCCAGCAGCTCGAGCTGGGGGAGGATCTATGGCTACACCTTC.

There are a few counts of this clonotype. This sequence joins TRBV9 and TRBJ2-3; D unresolved. This CDR3 contains 13 residues. Germline-derived CDR1 and CDR2 are SGDLS and YYNGEE. Trimming left V 2 bases short and J 4 bases short, with 8 bases between. CDR3 residues: CASSVASPDTQYF. The CDR3, as DNA: TGTGCCAGCAGCGTGGCCTCCCCAGATACGCAGTATTTT.

This clonotype showed up just a few times. The V call is TRBV7-9, the J call TRBJ1-1; the D gene is possibly TRBD1 (6 bases). Germline V gives CDR1 SEHNR, CDR2 FQNEAQ (reference sequence). Trimming left V 1 base short and J 1 base short, with 10 bases between. The CDR3 totals 15 residues. This chain's CDR3 is CASSLVGRGNTEAFF. DNA of the CDR3: TGTGCCAGCAGCTTAGTGGGCAGGGGGAACACTGAAGCTTTCTTT.

V and J are TRBV7-9 and TRBJ1-1, with D possibly being TRBD1 (5 bases). Germline CDR1 is SEHNR and CDR2 is FQNEAQ (reference sequence). The CDR3 has 15 residues. The V and J ends lost 3 bases and 3 bases respectively, with 14 bases between them. The CDR3 coding sequence is TGTGCCAGCAGCTTCCCAGGGTCGGCTGACACTGAAGCTTTCTTT. This sequence encodes CASSFPGSADTEAFF.

This clonotype has more than one count but fewer than ten. The rearrangement links TRBV4-3 to TRBJ2-5; possibly TRBD2 for D (5 bases). The V gene lost 2 bases and the J gene lost 2 bases, with 9 bases spanning the gap. The CDR3 loop spans 14 amino acids. The germline gives CDR1 LGHNA, CDR2 YSLEER. CDR3 in DNA: TGCGCCAGCAGCCAACGTCCGGGGCAAGAGACCCAGTACTTC. This translates into CASSQRPGQETQYF.

There are a few counts of this clonotype. The rearrangement uses TRBV24-1 and TRBJ1-2; tentative D call: TRBD1 (5 bases). Germline V gene sequence: CDR1 KGHDR, CDR2 SFDVKD. V was clipped by 3 bases and J by 4 bases, with 17 bases between them. This CDR3 has 16 residues. This CDR3 is CATSDRDAPTGYGYTF. CDR3 bases: TGTGCCACCAGTGATAGGGACGCCCCGACGGGCTATGGCTACACCTTC.

This chain joins TRBV3-1 and TRBJ2-1; TRBD2 aligns across 9 bases. V shed 5 bases and J 8 bases; nucleotides not matched to a gene: 10. In germline, CDR1 is LGHDT, CDR2 YNNKEL (reference sequence). This CDR3 is built from 15 residues. CDR3: CASSSPGLAGDEQFF. In DNA form, the CDR3 reads TGTGCCAGCAGCTCCCCGGGACTAGCCGGCGATGAGCAGTTCTTC.

This sequence joins TRBV27 and TRBJ2-1, with D maybe TRBD2 (5 bases). Germline V gene data show CDR1 as MNHEY and CDR2 as SMNVEV (reference sequence). V was trimmed by 0 bases and J by 6 bases, leaving 15 bases between them. CDR3 length: 16 amino acids. Written as DNA, the CDR3 is TGTGCCAGCAGTTTATCCGGAGGCCCAGGTCGCAATGAGCAGTTCTTC. This encodes CASSLSGGPGRNEQFF.

This chain uses TRBV5-1 with TRBJ2-2, with D possibly being TRBD2 (5 bases). CDR3 length equals 13 residues. The ends were cut back, 5 bases at V and 3 bases at J, with 8 bases in the middle. Germline-derived CDR1 and CDR2 are SGHRS and YFSETQ. The CDR3 nucleotides read TGCGCCAGCAGTGGAGGTCACACCGGGGAGCTGTTTTTT. Its protein is CASSGGHTGELFF.

This clonotype was seen only a few times. V and J are TRBV4-3 and TRBJ1-6; D unresolved. The V gene lost 0 bases and the J gene lost 7 bases, with 4 bases spanning the gap. The germline V gene has CDR1 LGHNA and CDR2 YSLEER. This CDR3 has 13 residues. In DNA, the CDR3 is TGCGCCAGCAGCCAAGAAACGAATTCACCCCTCCACTTT. Residues: CASSQETNSPLHF.

This chain uses TRBV15 with TRBJ1-1, with TRBD1 matching over 7 bases. This CDR3 contains 15 residues. V was pared by 3 bases and J by 1 base, with 5 bases of the junction left unmatched. Germline V gene sequence: CDR1 LNHNV, CDR2 YYDKDF (reference sequence). CDR3 loop: CATSSPNRGNTEAFF. In DNA form, the CDR3 reads TGTGCCACCAGCAGTCCTAACAGGGGGAACACTGAAGCTTTCTTT.

The chain uses TRBV24-1 and TRBJ2-3; 9 nucleotides agree with TRBD1. Germline CDR1 reads KGHDR; CDR2 reads SFDVKD. With V trimmed by 3 bases and J by 5 bases, 5 bases remained unmatched. The CDR3 contains 15 residues. The CDR3 protein is CATSDPGQGRDTQYF. DNA for the CDR3: TGTGCCACCAGTGATCCGGGACAGGGTCGAGATACGCAGTATTTT.

The V call is TRBV7-9, the J call TRBJ2-3; tentative D call: TRBD2 (6 bases). The V gene's germline CDR1 is SEHNR and CDR2 FQNEAQ (reference sequence). Trimming stripped 7 bases from V and 1 base from J, with 9 bases between. The CDR3 length is 13 residues. In DNA form, the CDR3 reads TGTGCCAGCAATTGGAGGGGCACAGATACGCAGTATTTT. It encodes CASNWRGTDTQYF.

This clonotype was detected ten times or more. The chain has TRBV2 and TRBJ2-3; 13 bases align to TRBD2. Trimming removed 6 bases from V and 6 bases from J; junction bases left unmatched: 6. In germline, CDR1 is SNHLY, CDR2 FYNNEI. This CDR3 region has 15 residues. CDR3 coding DNA: TGTGCCAGCAGGGGACTAGCGGGGACCGCGGATACGCAGTATTTT. Its protein product is CASRGLAGTADTQYF.

A few counts support this clonotype. The chain links TRBV10-3 to TRBJ2-3, with 7 bases aligning to TRBD1. The V and J ends lost 2 bases and 2 bases, in that order; junction bases with no gene match: 4. This CDR3 is 15 amino acids long. Germline V gene data show CDR1 as ENHRY and CDR2 as SYGVKD. Written as DNA, the CDR3 is TGTGCCATCAGTGAGCGGGACAGATCCACAGATACGCAGTATTTT. Protein: CAISERDRSTDTQYF.

J is TRBJ2-2 and V is TRBV28; D not resolved. Trimming left V 6 bases short and J 8 bases short, with 19 bases between. The CDR3 has 15 amino acids. CDR1 MDHEN and CDR2 SYDVKM come from the germline V gene. CDR3 DNA sequence: TGTGCCAGCAGGAGAACGGCTGCACGAGGAGGGGAGCTGTTTTTT. It translates to CASRRTAARGGELFF.

This clonotype has a handful of counts. The rearrangement links TRBV5-4 to TRBJ2-1; either TRBD1 or TRBD2 may fit D (5 bases each). Germline lookup yields CDR1 SGHNT and CDR2 YYREEE (reference sequence). The CDR3 length is 15 residues. The ends were cut back, 2 bases at V and 8 bases at J, with 17 bases in the middle. CDR3 region: CASSLPGPHPHEQFF. DNA for the CDR3: TGTGCCAGCAGCTTACCGGGACCCCATCCCCATGAGCAGTTCTTC.

V is TRBV7-9 and J is TRBJ2-7; 10 bases are a match to TRBD1. Germline values: CDR1 SEHNR, CDR2 FQNEAQ (reference sequence). V lost 6 bases to trimming and J lost 3 bases; unmatched junction nucleotides: 8. This CDR3 is 15 amino acids long. The CDR3 sequence is CASRPGGTGVYEQYF. The DNA for the CDR3 is TGTGCCAGCAGGCCCGGCGGGACAGGGGTCTACGAGCAGTACTTC.

This clonotype was found a few times. V usage is TRBV20-1 and J usage is TRBJ1-2, with 7 positions matching TRBD1. V was pared by 6 bases and J by 4 bases, with 11 bases of the junction left unmatched. Germline V gives CDR1 DFQATT, CDR2 SNEGSKA (reference sequence). This CDR3 contains 14 residues. CDR3 sequence: CSASGTELSYGYTF. The CDR3, as DNA: TGCAGTGCCAGCGGGACAGAGCTTTCCTATGGCTACACCTTC.

The chain is built from TRBV7-2 and TRBJ1-5; no reliable D call. The germline CDR1 and CDR2 sequences are SGHTA and FQGNSA. The CDR3 sequence is 17 residues long. Trimming took off 2 bases at V and 2 bases at J, with 16 bases between the two ends. In DNA, the CDR3 is TGTGCCAGCAGCTTATACCCCACGGTCTTTGGCAATCAGCCCCAGCATTTT. It encodes CASSLYPTVFGNQPQHF.

This clonotype was counted between two and nine times. The genes are TRBV7-6 and TRBJ1-2; no clear D. Germline V gene lookup returns CDR1 SGHVS and CDR2 FNYEAQ. The CDR3 is 14 residues long. The V and J ends lost 1 base and 4 bases respectively, with 10 bases between them. The CDR3 nucleotides are TGTGCCAGCAGCTTAGATACGTCAGGCTATGGCTACACCTTC. Translation gives CASSLDTSGYGYTF.

The chain couples TRBV5-1 to TRBJ2-3; D may be TRBD2 (5 bases). The CDR3 loop spans 15 amino acids. Trimming removed 2 bases from V and 0 bases from J, with 10 bases in between. The germline gives CDR1 SGHRS, CDR2 YFSETQ. CDR3 in DNA: TGCGCCAGCAGCTTCGGACTCAATAGCACAGATACGCAGTATTTT. Its translation: CASSFGLNSTDTQYF. The full variable domain, completed using reference TRBV5-1 and TRBJ2-3, is KAGVTQTPRYLIKTRGQQVTLSCSPISGHRSVSWYQQTPGQGLQFLFEYFSETQRNKGNFPGRFSGRQFSNSRSEMNVSTLELGDSALYLCASSFGLNSTDTQYFGPGTRLTVL.

This clonotype showed up just a few times. The chain has TRBV11-2 and TRBJ2-3; D may be TRBD1 (6 bases). There are 13 residues in the CDR3. Trimming left V 7 bases short and J 7 bases short, with 15 bases between. CDR1 is SGHAT, CDR2 FQNNGV, per germline. The CDR3 nucleotides are TGTGCCAGCACAAACCAAGGGGGTAATACGCAGTATTTT. The encoded protein is CASTNQGGNTQYF.

The chain uses TRBV4-1 and TRBJ2-5, with 9 bases that match TRBD2. CDR1 is MGHRA and CDR2 is YSYEKL in the germline V gene. Unmatched junction bases numbered 9, after V lost 1 base and J lost 6 bases. There are 16 residues in the CDR3. CDR3 in amino acids: CASSQGGLAGPKTQYF. As DNA, the CDR3 is TGCGCCAGCAGCCAAGGGGGCCTAGCGGGGCCAAAGACCCAGTACTTC.